What follows is one T cell receptor beta chain and its context. Its antigen is currently unknown. The CDR3 is 13 residues long. V was cut by 0 bases and J by 2 bases, with 5 bases left in between. Germline-derived CDR1 and CDR2 are LGHNA and YNFKEQ. Clones were sequenced by immunoSEQ multiplex PCR, and TCRdb holds only the in-frame ones, with some missing. The sample includes fewer than 30,000 clones, roughly 91% of them seen just once. The entry originates in a study of T cells in localized non-small cell lung cancer. Overall study findings and caveats: Uninvolved nearby lung showed the greatest T cell clonality, exceeding that found in tumor. Adjacent lung tissue had a median about 60 of the top 100 clones found in the tumor.

The sample in question was peripheral blood, obtained before any cancer treatment. V and J are TRBV4-2 and TRBJ2-7; D is unclear. The origin of this receptor is a woman aged 40 to 75 with stage I lung adenocarcinoma. The CDR3 reads CASSQDYAYEQYF. CDR3 sequence (DNA): TGTGCCAGCAGCCAAGATTACGCCTACGAGCAGTACTTC.